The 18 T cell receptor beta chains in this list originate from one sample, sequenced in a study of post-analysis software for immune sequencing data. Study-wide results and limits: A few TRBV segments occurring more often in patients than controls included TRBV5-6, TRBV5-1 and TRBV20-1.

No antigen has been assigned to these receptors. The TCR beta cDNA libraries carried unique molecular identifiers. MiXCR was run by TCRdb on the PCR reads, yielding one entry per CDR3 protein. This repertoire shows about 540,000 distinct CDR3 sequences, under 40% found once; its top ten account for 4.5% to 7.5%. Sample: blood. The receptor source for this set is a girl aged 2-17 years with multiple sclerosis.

CDR3 coding DNA: TGTGCCAGCAGCCTCCCAACGGCGGGAGGGAACACTGAAGCTTTCTTT. Its translation is CASSLPTAGGNTEAFF. The rearrangement uses TRBV3-1 and TRBJ1-1; the D is unclear. Trimming removed 4 bases from V and 1 base from J, with 16 bases in between. The germline CDR1 and CDR2 sequences are LGHDT and YNNKEL (reference sequence). This CDR3 is built from 16 residues. The full variable domain, completed using reference TRBV3-1 and TRBJ1-1, is DTAVSQTPKYLVTQMGNDKSIKCEQNLGHDTMYWYKQDSKKFLKIMFSYNNKELIINETVPNRFSPKSPDKAHLNLHINSLELGDSAVYFCASSLPTAGGNTEAFFGQGTRLTVV.

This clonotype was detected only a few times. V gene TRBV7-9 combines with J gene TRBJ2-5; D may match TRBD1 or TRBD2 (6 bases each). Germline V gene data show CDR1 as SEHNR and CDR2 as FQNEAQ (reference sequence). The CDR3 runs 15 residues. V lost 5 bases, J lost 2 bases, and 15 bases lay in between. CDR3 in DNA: TGTGCCAGCAGCCCCTCCCGAGGGGGGCAAGAGACCCAGTACTTC. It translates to CASSPSRGGQETQYF.

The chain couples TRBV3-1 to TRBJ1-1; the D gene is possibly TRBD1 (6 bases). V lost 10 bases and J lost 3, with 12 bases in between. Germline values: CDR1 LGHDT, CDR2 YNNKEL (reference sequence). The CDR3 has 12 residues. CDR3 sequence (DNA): TGTGCCACTCGAGAGGGGGACACTGAAGCTTTCTTT. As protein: CATREGDTEAFF. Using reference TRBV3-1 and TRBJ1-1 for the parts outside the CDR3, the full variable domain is DTAVSQTPKYLVTQMGNDKSIKCEQNLGHDTMYWYKQDSKKFLKIMFSYNNKELIINETVPNRFSPKSPDKAHLNLHINSLELGDSAVYFCATREGDTEAFFGQGTRLTVV.

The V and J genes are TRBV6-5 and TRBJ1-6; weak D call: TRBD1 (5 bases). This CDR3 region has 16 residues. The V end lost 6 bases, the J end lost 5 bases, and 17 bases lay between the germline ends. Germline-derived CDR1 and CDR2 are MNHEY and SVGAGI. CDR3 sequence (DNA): TGTGCCAGCAGGGGGGTGGCTGTGACGAATAATTCACCCCTCCACTTT. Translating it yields CASRGVAVTNNSPLHF.

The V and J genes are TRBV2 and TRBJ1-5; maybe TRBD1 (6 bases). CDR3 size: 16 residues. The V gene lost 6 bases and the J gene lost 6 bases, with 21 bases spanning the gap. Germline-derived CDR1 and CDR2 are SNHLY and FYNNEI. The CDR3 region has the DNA TGTGCCAGCAGCAGGGGCGGGGAGCCGCAAATTCAGCCCCAGCATTTT. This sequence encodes CASSRGGEPQIQPQHF.

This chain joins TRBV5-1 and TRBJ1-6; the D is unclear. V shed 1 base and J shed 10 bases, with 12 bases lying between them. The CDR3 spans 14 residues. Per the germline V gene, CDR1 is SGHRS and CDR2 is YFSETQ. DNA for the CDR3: TGCGCCAGCAGCTTGTTGGTCGAAAGCTCACCCCTCCACTTT. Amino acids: CASSLLVESSPLHF.

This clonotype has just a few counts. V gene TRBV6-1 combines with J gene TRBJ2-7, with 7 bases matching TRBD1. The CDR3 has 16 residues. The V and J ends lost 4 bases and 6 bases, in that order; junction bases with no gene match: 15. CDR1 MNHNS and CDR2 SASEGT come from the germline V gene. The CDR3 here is CASSGLSSYTGAEQYF. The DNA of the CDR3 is TGTGCCAGCAGTGGGTTGTCGAGTTATACAGGGGCCGAGCAGTACTTC.

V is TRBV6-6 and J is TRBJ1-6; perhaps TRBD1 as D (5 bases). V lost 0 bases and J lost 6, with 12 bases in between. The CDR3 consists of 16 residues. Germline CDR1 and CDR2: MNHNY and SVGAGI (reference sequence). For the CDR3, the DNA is TGTGCCAGCAGTTACTCGGGCAGGGTGGGTAATTCACCCCTCCACTTT. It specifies CASSYSGRVGNSPLHF.

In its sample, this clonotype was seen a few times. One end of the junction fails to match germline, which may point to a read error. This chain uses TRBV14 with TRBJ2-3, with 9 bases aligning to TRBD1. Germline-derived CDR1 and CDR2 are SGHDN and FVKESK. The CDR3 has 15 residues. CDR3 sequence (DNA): TGCGCCAGCAGCCAATACAGGGGGCCTAGCTCGTCGCAGTATTTT. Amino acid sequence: CASSQYRGPSSSQYF.

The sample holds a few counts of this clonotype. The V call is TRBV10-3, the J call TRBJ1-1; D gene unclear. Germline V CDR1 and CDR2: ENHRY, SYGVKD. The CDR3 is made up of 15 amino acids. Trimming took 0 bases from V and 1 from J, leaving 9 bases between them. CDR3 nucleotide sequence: TGTGCCATCAGTGAGTCGACGCGACGGAACACTGAAGCTTTCTTT. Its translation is CAISESTRRNTEAFF.

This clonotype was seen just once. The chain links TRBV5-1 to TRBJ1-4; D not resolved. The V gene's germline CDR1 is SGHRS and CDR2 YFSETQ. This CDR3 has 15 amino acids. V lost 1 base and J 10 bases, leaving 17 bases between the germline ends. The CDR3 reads CASSLTMPGLTKLFF. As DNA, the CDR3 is TGCGCCAGCAGCTTGACCATGCCCGGACTGACAAAACTGTTTTTT.

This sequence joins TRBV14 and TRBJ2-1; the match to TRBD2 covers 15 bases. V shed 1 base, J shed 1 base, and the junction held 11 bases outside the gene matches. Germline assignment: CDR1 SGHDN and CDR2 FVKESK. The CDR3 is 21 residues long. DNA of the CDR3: TGTGCCAGCAGCCAAGGCCCCCCAGGGACTAGCGGGGGGCTTTCCTACAATGAGCAGTTCTTC. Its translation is CASSQGPPGTSGGLSYNEQFF.

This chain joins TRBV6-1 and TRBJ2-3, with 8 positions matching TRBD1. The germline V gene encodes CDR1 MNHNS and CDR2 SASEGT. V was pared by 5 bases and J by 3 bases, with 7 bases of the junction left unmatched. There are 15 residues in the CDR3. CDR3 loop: CASSNRTGPTDTQYF. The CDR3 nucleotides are TGTGCCAGCAGTAACCGGACAGGGCCGACAGATACGCAGTATTTT.

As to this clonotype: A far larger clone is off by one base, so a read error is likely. The CDR3 protein is CASSLWQNTEAFF. The DNA for the CDR3 is TGCGCCAGCAGCTTGTGGCAGAACACTGAAGCTTTCTTT. This chain links TRBV5-1 with TRBJ1-1; no firm D call. Germline-derived CDR1 and CDR2 are SGHRS and YFSETQ. CDR3 length: 13 residues. V dropped 1 base and J dropped 1 base, with 5 bases sitting between them.

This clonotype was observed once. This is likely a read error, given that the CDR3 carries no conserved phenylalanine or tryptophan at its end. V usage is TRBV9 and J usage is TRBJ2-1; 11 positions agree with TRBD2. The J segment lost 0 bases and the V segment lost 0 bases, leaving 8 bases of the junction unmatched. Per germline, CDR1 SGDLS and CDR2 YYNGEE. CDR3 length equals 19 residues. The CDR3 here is CASSVGEGTSGHSYNEQFC. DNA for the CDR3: TGTGCCAGCAGCGTAGGGGAGGGGACTAGCGGACACTCCTACAATGAGCAGTTCTGC.

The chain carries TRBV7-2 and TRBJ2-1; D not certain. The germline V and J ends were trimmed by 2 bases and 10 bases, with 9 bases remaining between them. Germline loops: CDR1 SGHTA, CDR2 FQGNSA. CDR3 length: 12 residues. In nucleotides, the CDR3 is TGTGCCAGCAGCTTAATGGTTTACGAGCAGTTCTTC. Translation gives CASSLMVYEQFF.

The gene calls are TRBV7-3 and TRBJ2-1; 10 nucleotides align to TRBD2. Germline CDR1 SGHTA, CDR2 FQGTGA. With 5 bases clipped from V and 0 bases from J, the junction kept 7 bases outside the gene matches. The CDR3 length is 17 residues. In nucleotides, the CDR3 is TGTGCCAGCAGCGCAGAGACTAGCGGGCCCTCCTACAATGAGCAGTTCTTC. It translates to CASSAETSGPSYNEQFF. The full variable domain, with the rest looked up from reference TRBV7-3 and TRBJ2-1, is GAGVSQTPSNKVTEKGKYVELRCDPISGHTALYWYRQSLGQGPEFLIYFQGTGAADDSGLPNDRFFAVRPEGSVSTLKIQRTERGDSAVYLCASSAETSGPSYNEQFFGPGTRLTVL.

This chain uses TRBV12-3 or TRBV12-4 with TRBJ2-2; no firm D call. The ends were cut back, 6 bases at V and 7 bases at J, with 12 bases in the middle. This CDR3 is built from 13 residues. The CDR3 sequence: CASSNLVGGELFF. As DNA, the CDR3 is TGTGCCAGCAGCAACCTCGTGGGCGGGGAGCTGTTTTTT.